This T cell receptor beta chain was recovered during a study of spatial heterogeneity in lung cancer. This clonotype has only a few counts. TCRdb reanalysed the 5' RACE reads using MiXCR and keeps one entry per CDR3 protein. The profile shows over 40,000 distinct CDR3 sequences, 12% of them singletons. Time point denoted: blood at routine non-recurrence follow-up after resection. V lost 2 bases to trimming and J lost 4 bases, with 8 bases between them. This CDR3 spans 13 amino acids. The TCR sequence derives from a male donor with early-stage non-small cell lung cancer. Specimen: PBMCs, collected at follow-up. This chain uses TRBV12-3 or TRBV12-4 with TRBJ1-1, with D maybe TRBD1 (5 bases). In nucleotides, the CDR3 is TGTGCCAGCAGTTTAATGGGGGGCACTGAAGCTTTCTTT. This translates into CASSLMGGTEAFF.